This T cell receptor beta chain was sequenced for a study of Ad26.COV2.S vaccination and SARS-CoV-2 variants. The wider study: Recipients of Ad26.COV2.S got it intramuscularly, once or twice 56 days apart. Whole-study results and caveats: Marked by substantial breadth, spike-specific CD8+ and CD4+ T cell responses were reportedly seen after vaccination.

The treatment here: roughly 20 received Ad26.COV2.S at low or high dose, single or two shots; 5 received placebo; per-sample allocation not given. Day 63 after the first vaccine or placebo injection was the time point for sampling. Unmatched junction bases numbered 2, after V lost 4 bases and J lost 6 bases. The CDR3 has 14 residues. Germline V CDR1 and CDR2: MDHEN, SYDVKM. Clones were sequenced by immunoSEQ multiplex PCR, and TCRdb holds only the in-frame ones, with some missing. The data contain hundreds of thousands of clones, more than 70% of them seen just once; the ten biggest clones take up 3% to 4%. Comments on this clone: Its cognate antigen is unknown.

The V call is TRBV28, the J call TRBJ1-4; 10 bases fit TRBD1. The clonotype was recovered from a person aged 18 to 65 who received the Ad26.COV2.S COVID-19 vaccine or a placebo. This sample comprised peripheral blood, obtained in a trial of Ad26.COV2.S vaccine versus placebo. The CDR3 DNA reads TGTGCCAGCAGTTCGGGACAGGGGCATGAAAAACTGTTTTTT. Amino acid sequence: CASSSGQGHEKLFF.